This TCR beta chain was sequenced during a study of type 1 and type 2 diabetes patients. Study-level information: The whole study generated roughly 19,000,000 paired-end reads. Broader study findings: A median of one highly-expanded CD4+ clone, covering under 5% of reads, occurred in type 2 diabetes. Some HECs seen only in T1D might also appear in more T2D or control samples.

Losses at the gene ends were 3 bases for V and 4 bases for J; bases not matched to a gene: 3. Germline assignment: CDR1 KGHSH and CDR2 LQKENI. The CDR3 covers 13 residues. Amplification started from genomic DNA. The TCR beta CDR3 region was amplified using 30 forward and 13 reverse primers. TCRdb fed the multiplex PCR reads into MiXCR, producing one record per CDR3 protein. This table has about 250,000 distinct CDR3 sequences, roughly 50% appearing once. This clonotype was seen a few times. Its antigen remains unknown. Source material: peripheral blood mononuclear cells (PBMCs). The chain is built from TRBV18 and TRBJ2-7, with 7 bases matching TRBD2. This TCR came from a man aged 18 to 29 with type 2 diabetes. This CDR3 reads CASSPGGEYEQYF. The CDR3 DNA reads as TGTGCCAGCTCACCGGGAGGGGAATACGAGCAGTACTTC.